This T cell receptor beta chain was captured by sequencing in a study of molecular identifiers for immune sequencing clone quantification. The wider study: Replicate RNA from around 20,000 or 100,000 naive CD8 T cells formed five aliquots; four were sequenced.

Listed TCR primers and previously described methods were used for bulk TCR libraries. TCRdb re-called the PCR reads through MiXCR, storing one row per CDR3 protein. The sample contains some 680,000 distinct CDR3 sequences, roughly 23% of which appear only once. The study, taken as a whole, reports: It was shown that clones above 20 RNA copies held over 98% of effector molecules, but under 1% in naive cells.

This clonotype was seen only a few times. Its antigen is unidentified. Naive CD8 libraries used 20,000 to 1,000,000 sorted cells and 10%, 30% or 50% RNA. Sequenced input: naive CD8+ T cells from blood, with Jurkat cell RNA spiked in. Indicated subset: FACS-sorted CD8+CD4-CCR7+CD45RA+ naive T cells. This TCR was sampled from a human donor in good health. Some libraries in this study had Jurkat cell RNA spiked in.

The chain's CDR3 is CASSRDREKLFF. The CDR3 DNA is TGTGCCAGCAGCCGGGACAGAGAAAAACTGTTTTTT. The chain uses TRBV11-2 and TRBJ1-4; 7 bases agree with TRBD1. There are 12 residues in the CDR3. In germline, CDR1 is SGHAT, CDR2 FQNNGV. The V and J ends lost 5 bases and 8 bases, in that order; junction bases with no gene match: 2.